This paragraph covers one T cell receptor beta chain sequence. Its matching antigen is unknown. This entry is derived from a study of cytomegalovirus exposure and HLA in healthy donors. Study in general: Earlier sequencing of 200 million or so T cells yielded under 120 million unique TCR beta sequences.

Study-level results: Later, an analysis showed that TCR beta chains associated with HLA were more clonally expanded than others that were equally common. In vitro confirmation showed three CMV-associated chains to be CMV antigen specific.

The primer mix had 60 Vbeta and 13 Jbeta primers. Sequenced by immunoSEQ multiplex PCR; TCRdb stores in-frame clones only, minus some. The data contain around 100,000 clones, 65% to 90% of them singletons. Sequenced material: PBMCs. The source is a woman between 18 and 29 years old in good health and CMV-seronegative.

The CDR3, as DNA: TGTGCCAGCACCACCGATATCTTCGTGCCTACTAATGAGCAGTTCTTC. Residues: CASTTDIFVPTNEQFF. V usage is TRBV28 and J usage is TRBJ2-1, with D uncertain. The V end lost 7 bases, the J end lost 7 bases, and 23 bases lay between the germline ends. Germline V gives CDR1 MDHEN, CDR2 SYDVKM. The CDR3 runs to 16 residues.